This entry features one T cell receptor (beta chain) sequence. This clone was observed once. Its recognized antigen is unknown. The input lacks base qualities; no much larger clone sits a single base away. These data originate in a study of PD-1 blockade in classical Hodgkin lymphoma (dated by TCRdb to 2019 to 2021). Context from the whole study: Nivolumab dosing was 3 mg/kg intravenously every 2 weeks, continuing until either disease progression or unacceptable toxicity. The study used CyTOF and TCR beta sequencing to define a peripheral blood immune signature of response to PD-1 blockade in classical Hodgkin lymphoma. What the authors observed across the whole study: Baseline diversity similar to that of newly diagnosed patients was observed in trial patients achieving complete response, whereas significantly lower diversity was observed in partial responders and progressors. Baseline TCR diversity was reported as lower in newly diagnosed patients than in healthy donors, and lower still in relapsed/refractory patients. A significant rise by C4D1 was seen in CD4+ but not CD8+ TCR diversity (p=0.0027 vs p=0.16), with the rise being most apparent in complete responders (p=0.02). The study was limited to a single clinical trial cohort, and causes of repertoire differences, possibly disease activity or prior therapy, remained undefined. Diversity was lower in patients who began nivolumab less than 1 year after ASCT, so these patients were left out of later analyses to avoid confounding by immune reconstitution.

The Qiagen DNeasy kit was used to extract genomic DNA from unsorted PBMCs and from the negatively selected CD4+ and CD8+ fractions. Amplification of TCR beta CDR3 regions was done by immunoSEQ multiplex PCR with primers that anneal to V and J segments. A synthetic immune receptor repertoire was used to minimize amplification bias, and any residual bias was removed computationally once sequencing was done. From the authors' description of their analysis: Custom Python scripts were used to quantify repertoire diversity as the Shannon entropy index. Unsorted, CD4+ and CD8+ repertoires were analyzed separately, except in combined analyses where CD4+ and CD8+ sequences were merged in silico. Clonal expansion was defined as a frequency increase of at least 2-fold after treatment compared with C1D1, and clones undetected at baseline were assigned a pseudocount of 0.5. Singleton clones were defined as clones with 0 or 1 copy at C1D1, and non-singleton clones were defined as clones with 2 or more copies. Clones expanded in unsorted samples were labelled as CD4+, CD8+ or unknown by matching protein sequences in sorted samples from the same patient. Wilcoxon tests on paired samples were used to test changes in diversity from C1D1 to C4D1. TCRdb took over this immuneACCESS table, retaining in-frame rearrangements with V and J assigned. Such tables are incomplete; in checked studies, under half of the missing clones stem from an unresolved V gene, and the remainder is unexplained. The V and J calls and clone size are taken from that table; D and trimming were inferred from the DNA. Across this sample there are around 57,000 clones, with around nine tenths seen only once. The ten largest account for 6.5% to 8.5% of the sample.

The time point label here, explained by the study, means: cycle 4 day 1 (C4D1), after 6 weeks of nivolumab. All trial patients had relapsed after autologous stem cell transplantation, with cohorts A, B and C differing in prior brentuximab vedotin exposure. The trial cohort included around 56 patients with relapsed/refractory classical Hodgkin lymphoma, and each patient had a best overall response of complete response, partial response or progressive disease. Single-agent nivolumab was administered to trial patients in the multi-cohort phase II CheckMate 205 trial. Best overall response was determined by an independent review committee according to the 2007 International Working Group response criteria. Trial PBMCs were obtained immediately prior to nivolumab initiation (C1D1) and on therapy at cycle 2 day 1 and cycle 4 day 1. Peripheral blood was collected in 8 mL Vacutainer Cell Preparation Tubes, from which PBMCs were isolated by centrifugation and then cryopreserved.

The CDR3 goes from the cysteine to the phenylalanine over 16 residues. The DNA shown is the 48-base CDR3, in frame from base 1. The CDR1 and CDR2 encoded by the germline V gene are SGDLS and YYNGEE. V ends up 4 bases short and J 4 bases short, with an unmatched junction base count of 10. The chain is made from TRBV9 and TRBJ1-3; 8 central bases correspond to TRBD1. The source is a human donor with classical Hodgkin lymphoma. Source: peripheral blood mononuclear cells (PBMCs), taken before the fourth cycle of nivolumab. The CDR3 corresponds to CASSRTRTGNGNTIYF. The DNA is TGTGCCAGCAGCCGAACCCGGACAGGGAACGGAAACACCATATATTTT. When the CDR3 is completed using the reference TRBV9 and TRBJ1-3 genes on either side, the full variable domain is DSGVTQTPKHLITATGQRVTLRCSPRSGDLSVYWYQQSLDQGLQFLIQYYNGEERAKGNILERFSAQQFPDLHSELNLSSLELGDSALYFCASSRTRTGNGNTIYFGEGSWLTVV.